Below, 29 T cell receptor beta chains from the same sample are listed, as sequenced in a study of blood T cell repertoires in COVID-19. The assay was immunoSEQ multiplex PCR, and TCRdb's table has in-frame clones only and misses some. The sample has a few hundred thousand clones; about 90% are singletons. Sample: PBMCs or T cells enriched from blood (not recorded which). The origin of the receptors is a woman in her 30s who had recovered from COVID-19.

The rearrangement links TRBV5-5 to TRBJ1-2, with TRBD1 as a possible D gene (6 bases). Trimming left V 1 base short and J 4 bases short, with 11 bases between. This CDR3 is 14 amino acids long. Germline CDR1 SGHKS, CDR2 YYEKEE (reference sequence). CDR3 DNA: TGTGCCAGCAGCTTGAGTCGACAGGCCTATGGCTACACCTTC. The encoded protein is CASSLSRQAYGYTF. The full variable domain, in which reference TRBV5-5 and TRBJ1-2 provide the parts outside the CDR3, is DAGVTQSPTHLIKTRGQQVTLRCSPISGHKSVSWYQQVLGQGPQFIFQYYEKEERGRGNFPDRFSARQFPNYSSELNVNALLLGDSALYLCASSLSRQAYGYTFGSGTRLTVV.

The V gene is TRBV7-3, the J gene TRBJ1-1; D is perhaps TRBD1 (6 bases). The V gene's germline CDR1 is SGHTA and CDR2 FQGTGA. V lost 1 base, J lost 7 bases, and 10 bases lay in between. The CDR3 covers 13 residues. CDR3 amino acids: CASSLRAGDEAFF. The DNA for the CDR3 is TGTGCCAGCAGCTTAAGAGCAGGGGATGAAGCTTTCTTT. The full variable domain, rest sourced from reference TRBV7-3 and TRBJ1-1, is GAGVSQTPSNKVTEKGKYVELRCDPISGHTALYWYRQSLGQGPEFLIYFQGTGAADDSGLPNDRFFAVRPEGSVSTLKIQRTERGDSAVYLCASSLRAGDEAFFGQGTRLTVV.

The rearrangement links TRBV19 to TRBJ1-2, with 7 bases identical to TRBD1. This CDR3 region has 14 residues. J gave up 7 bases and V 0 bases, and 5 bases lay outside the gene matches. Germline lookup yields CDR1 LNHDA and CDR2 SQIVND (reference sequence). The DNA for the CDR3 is TGTGCCAGTAGTATAGATAGACAGGGTCGTGGCTACACCTTC. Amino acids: CASSIDRQGRGYTF.

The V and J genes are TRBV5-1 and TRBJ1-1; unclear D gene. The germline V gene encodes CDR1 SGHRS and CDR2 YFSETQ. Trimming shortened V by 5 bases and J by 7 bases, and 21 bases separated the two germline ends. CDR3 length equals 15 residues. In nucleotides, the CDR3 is TGCGCCAGCAGGCAAGAACAGCATGGTATGGGTGAAGCTTTCTTT. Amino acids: CASRQEQHGMGEAFF.

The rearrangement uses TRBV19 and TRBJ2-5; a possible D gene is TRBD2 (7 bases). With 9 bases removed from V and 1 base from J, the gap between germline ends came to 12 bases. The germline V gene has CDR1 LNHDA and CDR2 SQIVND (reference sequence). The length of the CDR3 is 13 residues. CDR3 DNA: TGTGCCAGCCGGCGGGGGCCCCAAGAGACCCAGTACTTC. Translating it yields CASRRGPQETQYF.

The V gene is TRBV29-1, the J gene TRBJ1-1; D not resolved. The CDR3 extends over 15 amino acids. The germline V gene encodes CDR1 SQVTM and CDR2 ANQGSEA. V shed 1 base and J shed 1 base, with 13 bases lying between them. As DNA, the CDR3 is TGCAGCGTTGAAGTCTTTGGGCACGCGAACACTGAAGCTTTCTTT. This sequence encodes CSVEVFGHANTEAFF.

The CDR3 DNA sequence: TGTGCCAGCAGCAGGGGACTAGCGGGAGTAGGCGAGCAGTACTTC. As protein: CASSRGLAGVGEQYF. V is TRBV5-6 and J is TRBJ2-7, with TRBD2 matching over 14 bases. The CDR3 is made up of 15 amino acids. Germline lookup yields CDR1 SGHDT and CDR2 YYEEEE. The ends lost 4 bases at V and 6 bases at J; junction bases unmatched: 6.

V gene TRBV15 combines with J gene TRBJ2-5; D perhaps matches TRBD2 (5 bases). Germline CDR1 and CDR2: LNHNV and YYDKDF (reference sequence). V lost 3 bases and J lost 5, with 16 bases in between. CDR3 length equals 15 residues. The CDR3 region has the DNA TGTGCCACCAGCAGCCGGGAACGGATCAACGAGACCCAGTACTTC. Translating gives CATSSRERINETQYF. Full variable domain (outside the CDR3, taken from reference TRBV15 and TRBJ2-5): DAMVIQNPRYQVTQFGKPVTLSCSQTLNHNVMYWYQQKSSQAPKLLFHYYDKDFNNEADTPDNFQSRRPNTSFCFLDIRSPGLGDTAMYLCATSSRERINETQYFGPGTRLLVL.

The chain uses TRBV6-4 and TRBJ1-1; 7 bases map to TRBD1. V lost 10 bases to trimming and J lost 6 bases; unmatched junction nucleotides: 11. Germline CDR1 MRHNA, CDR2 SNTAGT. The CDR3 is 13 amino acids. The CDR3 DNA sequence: TGTGCCAACAAAGGGGGCGCCGGACCTGAAGCTTTCTTT. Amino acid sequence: CANKGGAGPEAFF.

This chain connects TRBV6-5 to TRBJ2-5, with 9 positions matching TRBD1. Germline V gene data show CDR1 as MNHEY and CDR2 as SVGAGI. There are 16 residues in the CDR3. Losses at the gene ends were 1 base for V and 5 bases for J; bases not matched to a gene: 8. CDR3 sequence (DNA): TGTGCCAGCAGTTACTTGGGGGGACAGGGTAGGGAGACCCAGTACTTC. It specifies CASSYLGGQGRETQYF.

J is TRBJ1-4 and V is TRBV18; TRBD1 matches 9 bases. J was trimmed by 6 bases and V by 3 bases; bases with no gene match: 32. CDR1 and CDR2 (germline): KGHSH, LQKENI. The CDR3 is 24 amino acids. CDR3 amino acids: CASSPRHPPDPGQGLGPLDEKLFF. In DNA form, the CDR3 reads TGTGCCAGCTCACCCCGACACCCTCCGGACCCGGGACAGGGTTTGGGTCCTCTAGATGAAAAACTGTTTTTT.

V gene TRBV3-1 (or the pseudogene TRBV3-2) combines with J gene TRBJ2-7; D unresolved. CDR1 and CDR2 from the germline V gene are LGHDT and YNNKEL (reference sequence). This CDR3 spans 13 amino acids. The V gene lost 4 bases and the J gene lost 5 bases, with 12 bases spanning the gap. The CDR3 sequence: CASSLVRSHEQYF. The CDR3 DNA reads TGTGCCAGCAGCCTGGTCAGGTCCCACGAGCAGTACTTC.

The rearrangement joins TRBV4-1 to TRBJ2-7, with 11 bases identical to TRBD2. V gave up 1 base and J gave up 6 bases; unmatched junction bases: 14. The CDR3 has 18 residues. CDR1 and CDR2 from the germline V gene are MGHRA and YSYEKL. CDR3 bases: TGCGCCAGCAGCCAAGTGTTACTAGCGGGAGCCGCCGGGGGCGAGCAGTACTTC. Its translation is CASSQVLLAGAAGGEQYF.

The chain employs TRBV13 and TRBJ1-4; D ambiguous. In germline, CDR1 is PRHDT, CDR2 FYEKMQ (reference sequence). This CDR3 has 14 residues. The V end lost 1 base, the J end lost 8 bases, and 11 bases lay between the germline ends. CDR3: CASSLVQDREKLFF. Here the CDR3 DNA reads TGTGCCAGCAGCTTAGTGCAGGATCGGGAAAAACTGTTTTTT.

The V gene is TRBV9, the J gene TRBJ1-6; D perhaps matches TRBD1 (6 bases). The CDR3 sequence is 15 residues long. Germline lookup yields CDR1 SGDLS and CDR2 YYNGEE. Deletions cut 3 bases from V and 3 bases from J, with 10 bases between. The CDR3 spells CASSGRQDYNSPLHF. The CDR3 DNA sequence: TGTGCCAGCAGCGGACGACAGGACTATAATTCACCCCTCCACTTT. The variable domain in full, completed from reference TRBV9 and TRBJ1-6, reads DSGVTQTPKHLITATGQRVTLRCSPRSGDLSVYWYQQSLDQGLQFLIQYYNGEERAKGNILERFSAQQFPDLHSELNLSSLELGDSALYFCASSGRQDYNSPLHFGNGTRLTVT.

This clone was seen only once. DNA of the CDR3: TGTGCCAGCAGCTTAGGCGGGAGCTCCTACAATGAGCAGTTCTTC. It encodes CASSLGGSSYNEQFF. The rearrangement links TRBV11-2 to TRBJ2-1; 7 bases agree with TRBD2. The CDR3 spans 15 residues. V shed 1 base, J shed 0 bases, and the junction held 0 bases outside the gene matches. The germline V gene encodes CDR1 SGHAT and CDR2 FQNNGV.

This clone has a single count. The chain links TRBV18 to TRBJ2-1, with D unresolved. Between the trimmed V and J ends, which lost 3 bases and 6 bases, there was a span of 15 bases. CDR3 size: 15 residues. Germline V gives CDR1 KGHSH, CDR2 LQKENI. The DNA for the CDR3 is TGTGCCAGCTCACCTATCGCTCGAGACTTCAATGAGCAGTTCTTC. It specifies CASSPIARDFNEQFF. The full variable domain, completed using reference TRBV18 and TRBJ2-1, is NAGVMQNPRHLVRRRGQEARLRCSPMKGHSHVYWYRQLPEEGLKFMVYLQKENIIDESGMPKERFSAEFPKEGPSILRIQQVVRGDSAAYFCASSPIARDFNEQFFGPGTRLTVL.

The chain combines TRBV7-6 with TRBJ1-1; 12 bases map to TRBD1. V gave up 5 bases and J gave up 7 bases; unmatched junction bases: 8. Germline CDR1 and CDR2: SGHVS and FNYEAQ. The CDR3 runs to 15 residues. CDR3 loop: CASSRGTGGSFEAFF. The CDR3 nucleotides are TGTGCCAGCAGCCGAGGGACAGGGGGCAGTTTTGAAGCTTTCTTT. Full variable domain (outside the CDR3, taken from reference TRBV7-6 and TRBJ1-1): GAGVSQSPRYKVTKRGQDVALRCDPISGHVSLYWYRQALGQGPEFLTYFNYEAQQDKSGLPNDRFSAERPEGSISTLTIQRTEQRDSAMYRCASSRGTGGSFEAFFGQGTRLTVV.

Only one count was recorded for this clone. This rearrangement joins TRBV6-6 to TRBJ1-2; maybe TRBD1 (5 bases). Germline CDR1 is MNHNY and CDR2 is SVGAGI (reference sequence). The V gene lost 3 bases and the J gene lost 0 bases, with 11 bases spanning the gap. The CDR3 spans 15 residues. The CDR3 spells CASSYTGLANYGYTF. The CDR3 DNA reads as TGTGCCAGCAGTTATACAGGCCTGGCTAACTATGGCTACACCTTC.

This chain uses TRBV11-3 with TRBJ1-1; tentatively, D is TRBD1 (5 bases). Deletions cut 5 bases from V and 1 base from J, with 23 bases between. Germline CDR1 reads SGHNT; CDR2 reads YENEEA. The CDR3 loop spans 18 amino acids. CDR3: CASSPGGWGRERNTEAFF. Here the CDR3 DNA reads TGTGCCAGCAGCCCCGGGGGATGGGGGAGAGAGAGGAACACTGAAGCTTTCTTT.

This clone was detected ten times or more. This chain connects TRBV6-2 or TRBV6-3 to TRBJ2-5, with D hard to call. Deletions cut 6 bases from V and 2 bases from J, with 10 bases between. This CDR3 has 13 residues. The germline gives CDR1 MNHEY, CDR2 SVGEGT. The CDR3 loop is CASSQTVQETQYF. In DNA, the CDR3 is TGTGCCAGCAGCCAGACTGTTCAAGAGACCCAGTACTTC.

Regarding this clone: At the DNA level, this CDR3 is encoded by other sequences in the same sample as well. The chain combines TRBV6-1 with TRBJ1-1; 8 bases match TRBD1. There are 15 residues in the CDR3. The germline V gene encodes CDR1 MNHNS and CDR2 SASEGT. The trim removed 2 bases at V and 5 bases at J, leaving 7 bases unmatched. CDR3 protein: CASSETGQGGTEAFF. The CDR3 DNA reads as TGTGCCAGCAGTGAAACTGGACAGGGAGGGACTGAAGCTTTCTTT.

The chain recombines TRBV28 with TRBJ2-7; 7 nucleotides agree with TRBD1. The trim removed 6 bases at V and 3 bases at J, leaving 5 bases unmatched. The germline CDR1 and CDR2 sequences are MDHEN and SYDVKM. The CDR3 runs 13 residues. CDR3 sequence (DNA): TGTGCCAGCAGGGTAGACAGGGACTACGAGCAGTACTTC. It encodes CASRVDRDYEQYF.

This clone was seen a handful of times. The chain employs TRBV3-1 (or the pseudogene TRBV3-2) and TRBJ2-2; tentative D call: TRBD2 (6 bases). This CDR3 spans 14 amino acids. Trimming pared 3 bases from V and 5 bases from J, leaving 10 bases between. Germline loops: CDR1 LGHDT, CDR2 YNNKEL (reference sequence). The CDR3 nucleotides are TGTGCCAGCAGCCAGTACGGGGGAACCGGGGAGCTGTTTTTT. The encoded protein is CASSQYGGTGELFF.

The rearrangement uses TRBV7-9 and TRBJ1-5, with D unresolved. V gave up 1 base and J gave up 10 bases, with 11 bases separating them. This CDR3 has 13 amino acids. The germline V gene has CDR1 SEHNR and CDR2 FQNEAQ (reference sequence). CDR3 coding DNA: TGTGCCAGCAGCTTAGAAGGAGGGTACCCCCAGCATTTT. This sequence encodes CASSLEGGYPQHF. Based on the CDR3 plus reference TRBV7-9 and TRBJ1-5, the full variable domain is DTGVSQNPRHKITKRGQNVTFRCDPISEHNRLYWYRQTLGQGPEFLTYFQNEAQLEKSRLLSDRFSAERPKGSFSTLEIQRTEQGDSAMYLCASSLEGGYPQHFGDGTRLSIL.

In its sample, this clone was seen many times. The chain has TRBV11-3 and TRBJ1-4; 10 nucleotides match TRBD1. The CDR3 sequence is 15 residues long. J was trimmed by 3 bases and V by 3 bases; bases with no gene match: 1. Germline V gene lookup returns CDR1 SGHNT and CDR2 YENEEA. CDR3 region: CASSLTGGPNEKLFF. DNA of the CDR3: TGTGCCAGCAGCTTGACAGGGGGCCCTAATGAAAAACTGTTTTTT.

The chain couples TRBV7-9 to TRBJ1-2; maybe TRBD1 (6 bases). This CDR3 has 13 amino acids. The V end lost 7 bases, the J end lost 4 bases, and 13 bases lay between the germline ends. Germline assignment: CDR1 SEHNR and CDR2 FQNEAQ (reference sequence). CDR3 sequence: CASTRDTLYGYTF. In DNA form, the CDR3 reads TGTGCCAGCACCAGGGACACGCTCTATGGCTACACCTTC. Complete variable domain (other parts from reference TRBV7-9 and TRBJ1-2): DTGVSQNPRHKITKRGQNVTFRCDPISEHNRLYWYRQTLGQGPEFLTYFQNEAQLEKSRLLSDRFSAERPKGSFSTLEIQRTEQGDSAMYLCASTRDTLYGYTFGSGTRLTVV.

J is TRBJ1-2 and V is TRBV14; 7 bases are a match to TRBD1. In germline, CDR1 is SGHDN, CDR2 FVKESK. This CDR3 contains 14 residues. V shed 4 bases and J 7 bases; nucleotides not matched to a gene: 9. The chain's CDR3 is CASSPLYRGGGYTF. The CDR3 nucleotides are TGTGCCAGCAGCCCGCTGTACAGGGGAGGTGGCTACACCTTC.

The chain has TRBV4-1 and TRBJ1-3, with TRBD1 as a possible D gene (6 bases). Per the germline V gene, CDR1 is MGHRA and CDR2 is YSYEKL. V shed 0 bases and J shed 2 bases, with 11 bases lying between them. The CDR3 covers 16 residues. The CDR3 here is CASSQDPPGAGNTIYF. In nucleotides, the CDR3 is TGCGCCAGCAGCCAAGATCCCCCAGGGGCTGGAAACACCATATATTTT.